These 5 T cell receptor beta chains originate from one sample sequenced in a study of breast tumors, draining lymph nodes, adjacent tissues. TCRdb analysed the multiplex PCR reads with MiXCR anew, one entry per CDR3 protein. The sample has tens of thousands of distinct CDR3 sequences, roughly 30% seen once; the top ten hold more than 8%. The lymph nodes were axillary draining lymph nodes from breast cancer patients. Sequencing input: axillary lymph node tissue. The origin of the receptors is a female donor with breast cancer. Some clones in this sample may be carry-over from other donors' samples.

This clonotype was observed a few times. The chain links TRBV19 to TRBJ1-1; TRBD1 might be the D (6 bases). Germline V gene sequence: CDR1 LNHDA, CDR2 SQIVND (reference sequence). The CDR3 loop spans 15 amino acids. V lost 8 bases and J lost 0, with 16 bases in between. The CDR3 sequence: CASSGGGPMNTEAFF. The DNA of the CDR3 is TGTGCCAGTTCGGGGGGGGGCCCCATGAACACTGAAGCTTTCTTT.

The chain links TRBV12-3 or TRBV12-4 to TRBJ2-7; 7 bases match TRBD2. V lost 3 bases and J lost 5; bases outside the gene matches: 13. The CDR3 is made up of 16 amino acids. Here the CDR3 DNA reads TGTGCCAGCAGTTTCATGGCGGGAGTACATCCCCACGAGCAGTACTTC. Its translation is CASSFMAGVHPHEQYF.

In its sample, this clonotype was seen many times. This chain connects TRBV13 to TRBJ1-2, with a tentative D call TRBD1 (5 bases). Germline lookup yields CDR1 PRHDT and CDR2 FYEKMQ (reference sequence). V lost 5 bases, J lost 1 base, and 8 bases lay in between. The CDR3 covers 13 residues. The CDR3 is CASSPGGNYGYTF. DNA of the CDR3: TGTGCCAGCAGCCCCGGGGGTAACTATGGCTACACCTTC.

About this clonotype: The DNA is omitted, as the CDR3 cannot be located on it reliably, and the CDR3 follows TCRdb's listing. The CDR3 is CSARDLIIRLTLRAVLRAGELFF. The V and J genes are TRBV20-1 and TRBJ2-2. The CDR3 comprises 23 residues, both ends counted. CDR1 and CDR2 from the germline V gene are DFQATT and SNEGSKA (reference sequence).

Details on this clonotype: With a much larger clone just one base away, this may be a read error. This chain connects TRBV20-1 to TRBJ2-1, with D unresolved. This CDR3 has 11 amino acids. The germline CDR1 and CDR2 sequences are DFQATT and SNEGSKA (reference sequence). CDR3 loop: CSARDLATRSF. For the CDR3, the DNA is TGCAGTGCTAGAGATTTGGCCACGCGGTCCTTC.